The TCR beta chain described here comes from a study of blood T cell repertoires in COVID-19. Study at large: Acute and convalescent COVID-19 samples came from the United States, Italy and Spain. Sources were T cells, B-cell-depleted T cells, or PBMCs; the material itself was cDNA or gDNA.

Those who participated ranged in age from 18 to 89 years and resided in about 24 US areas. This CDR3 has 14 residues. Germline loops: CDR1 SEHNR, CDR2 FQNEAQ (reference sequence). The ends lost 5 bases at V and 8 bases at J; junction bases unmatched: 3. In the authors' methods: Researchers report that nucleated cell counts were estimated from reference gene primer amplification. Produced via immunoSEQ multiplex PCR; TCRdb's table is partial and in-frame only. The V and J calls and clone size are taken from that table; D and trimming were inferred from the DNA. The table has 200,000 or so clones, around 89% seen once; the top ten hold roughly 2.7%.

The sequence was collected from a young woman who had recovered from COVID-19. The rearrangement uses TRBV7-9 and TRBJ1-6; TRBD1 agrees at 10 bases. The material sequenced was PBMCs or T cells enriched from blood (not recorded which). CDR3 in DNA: TGTGCCAGCAGCGAGACAGGGGGCTATTCACCCCTCCACTTT. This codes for CASSETGGYSPLHF.